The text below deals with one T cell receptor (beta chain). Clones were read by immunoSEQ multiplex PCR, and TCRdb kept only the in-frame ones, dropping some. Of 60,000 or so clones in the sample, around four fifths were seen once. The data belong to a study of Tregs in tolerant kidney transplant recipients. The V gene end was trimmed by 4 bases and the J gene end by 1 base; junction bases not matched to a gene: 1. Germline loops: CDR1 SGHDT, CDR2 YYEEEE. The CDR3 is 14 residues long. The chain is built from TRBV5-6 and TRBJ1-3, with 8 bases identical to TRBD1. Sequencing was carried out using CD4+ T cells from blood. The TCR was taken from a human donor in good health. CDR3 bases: TGTGCCAGCAGCCGGACAGGGTCTGGAAACACCATATATTTT. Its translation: CASSRTGSGNTIYF.